These 5 T cell receptor beta chains originate from one sample sequenced in a study of T cells after yellow fever vaccination (dated by TCRdb to between 2018 and 2021). Interpreted using the paper, the treatment or condition label stands for: live attenuated yellow fever vaccine strain. Libraries were built with 5' RACE. TCRdb records Illumina NovaSeq 6000 as the sequencer. TCRdb reanalyzed the raw reads on its own, using fastp at Q25 for trimming and MiXCR for clone calling, and kept in-frame beta chains. All rows with the same CDR3 protein become a single entry with the most common DNA and genes. The sample table lists 250,000 to 300,000 distinct CDR3 sequences, 8.5% to 10% of them with a count of one. Over 3% of the sample is in the top ten clones. The material was CD4+ T cells sorted from PBMCs, obtained 5 days after the yellow fever booster vaccination. The receptor set was obtained from a man younger than 35 who received the YFV17D yellow fever vaccine.

This clonotype was recorded a few times. The chain employs TRBV28 and TRBJ2-7, with unresolved D. Germline V gene data show CDR1 as MDHEN and CDR2 as SYDVKM. Trimming stripped 4 bases from V and 4 bases from J, with 5 bases between. This CDR3 contains 11 residues. CDR3 residues: CASSSPYEQYV. CDR3 coding DNA: TGTGCCAGCAGTTCCCCGTACGAGCAGTACGTC.

The genes are TRBV5-1 and TRBJ1-1; possibly TRBD1 for D (5 bases). In germline, CDR1 is SGHRS, CDR2 YFSETQ. Trimming removed 1 base from V and 0 bases from J, with 10 bases in between. The CDR3 spans 15 residues. CDR3 amino acids: CASSLLGVMNTEAFF. The DNA for the CDR3 is TGCGCCAGCAGCTTGTTGGGGGTTATGAACACTGAAGCTTTCTTT.

V is TRBV5-1 and J is TRBJ2-5, with unresolved D. This CDR3 is 11 amino acids long. V shed 5 bases and J shed 1 base, with 3 bases lying between them. CDR1 is SGHRS, CDR2 YFSETQ, per germline. The CDR3 DNA reads TGCGCCAGCAGGTTCCAAGAGACCCAGTACTTC. This encodes CASRFQETQYF.

This clonotype was counted many times. This chain links TRBV3-1 with TRBJ1-1, with 9 bases that match TRBD1. The CDR3 covers 15 residues. Germline CDR1 is LGHDT and CDR2 is YNNKEL (reference sequence). With 2 bases clipped from V and 4 bases from J, the junction kept 5 bases outside the gene matches. The CDR3: CASSQSETGGTEAFF. CDR3 in DNA: TGTGCCAGCAGCCAATCCGAGACAGGGGGCACTGAAGCTTTCTTT.

This clonotype was seen ten or more times. The V gene is TRBV4-1, the J gene TRBJ1-4, with D possibly TRBD1 on 5 matching bases. The CDR3 contains 14 residues. Germline V CDR1 and CDR2: MGHRA, YSYEKL. Trimming took off 1 base at V and 7 bases at J, with 10 bases between the two ends. CDR3 in amino acids: CASSQGGAGEKLFF. The CDR3 DNA follows: TGCGCCAGCAGCCAAGGGGGCGCAGGTGAAAAACTGTTTTTT.